This TCR beta chain was sequenced for a study of T cell repertoires in cytomegalovirus infection (dated by TCRdb to about 2019). A note on the overall study: Recently identified HLA-C-restricted CMV epitopes, whose presentation resists viral immunomodulation, were targeted by peptide stimulations together with well-studied HLA-B-restricted epitopes. The HLA type of each donor mattered for the analysis, because public TCR beta signatures pointed to carriage of CMV infection along with the matching HLA type. Findings and caveats that apply to the study as a whole: The ex vivo response was dominated by HLA-C-restricted CMV-specific TCR beta clonotypes, which also provided the single most frequent clonotype in two of eight donors. In both this cohort and an independent cohort of several hundred donors, the cumulative frequency of public TCR beta family members distinguished carriers of CMV infection plus the relevant HLA type.

This sample was sequenced with an Illumina HiSeq 1500. TCRdb reprocessed the public reads (quality trimming at Q25 with fastp, clone calling with MiXCR) and kept in-frame beta chains. For every CDR3 protein sequence, its rows merge into one entry that carries the most common genes and DNA. In this sample the table shows around 900,000 distinct CDR3 sequences, about a third of which occur a single time. The top ten clonotypes cover around an eighth of the sample. The sample's treatment or condition label is to be understood as: in vitro stimulation with specific CMV peptide epitopes to enrich CMV-specific T cells. This clonotype was seen a few times. Its antigen remains unidentified. Per-base quality was not reported, and no clone a single base away is much larger than it. The V end gives up 0 bases and the J end 6 bases, leaving 6 bases in the junction not matched to a gene. The CDR3 has 16 amino acids, counting the end cysteine and phenylalanine. The sequence is cut down to CDR3 DNA, 48 bases in frame from base 1.

Rearrangement joined TRBV12-3 or TRBV12-4 to TRBJ2-1, with 9 central nucleotides matching TRBD2. The receptor was isolated from a human donor in good health (CMV status not recorded). Some clones in this sample may be carry-over from other donors' samples. Here the sequenced sample was cultured CD8+ T cells from PBMCs, taken from culture after CMV antigen stimulation. The encoded CDR3 is CASSLAPGGGANEQFF. The DNA sequence is TGTGCCAGCAGTTTAGCGCCTGGCGGGGGGGCCAATGAGCAGTTCTTC.